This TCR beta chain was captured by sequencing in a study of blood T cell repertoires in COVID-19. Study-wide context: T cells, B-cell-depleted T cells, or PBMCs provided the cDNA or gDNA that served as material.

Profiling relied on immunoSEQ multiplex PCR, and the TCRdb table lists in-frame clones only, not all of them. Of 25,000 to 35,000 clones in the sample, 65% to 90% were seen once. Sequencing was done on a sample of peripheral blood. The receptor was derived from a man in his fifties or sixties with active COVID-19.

The CDR3 loop reads CASSSRVGVPSGANVLTF. The CDR3 DNA follows: TGCGCCAGCAGCTCCCGGGTAGGGGTACCCTCTGGGGCCAACGTCCTGACTTTC. The V call is TRBV5-1, the J call TRBJ2-6, with TRBD1 as a possible D gene (5 bases). CDR3 size: 18 residues. Germline values: CDR1 SGHRS, CDR2 YFSETQ. The V end lost 3 bases, the J end lost 0 bases, and 16 bases lay between the germline ends.